The 23 T cell receptor beta chains reported below all come from one sample, sequenced in a study of regulatory T cells in long-lasting Graves disease. With iRepertoire HTBI primers and Arm-PCR of CDR3 regions, TCR beta libraries were built. MiXCR was run by TCRdb on the multiplex PCR reads, yielding one entry per CDR3 protein. The sample has under 500,000 distinct CDR3 sequences, about 20% seen once. Time point indicated: persistent/refractory GD, antithyroid drugs over 5 years with positive TRAb. Isolated PBMC RNA provided the starting material for the TCR library. This sample comprised peripheral blood mononuclear cells (PBMCs), obtained when the disease was refractory, from a patient treated with antithyroid drugs. The receptors here all came from a female donor with Graves disease.

The V call is TRBV7-2, the J call TRBJ1-1, with D possibly TRBD1 on 6 matching bases. Deletions cut 5 bases from V and 10 bases from J, with 17 bases between. Germline CDR1 is SGHTA and CDR2 is FQGNSA. CDR3 length: 13 amino acids. The CDR3 DNA sequence: TGTGCCAGCAGCCCGGGGGGGGCGGGGGGAGCTTTCTTT. Translated, it gives CASSPGGAGGAFF.

The CDR3, as DNA: TGTGCCAGCAGTTCCATACGAAGACTGGATTTGAACACCGGGGAGCTGTTTTTT. It yields the protein CASSSIRRLDLNTGELFF. The chain carries TRBV27 and TRBJ2-2; D is ambiguous. The V gene lost 4 bases and the J gene lost 1 base, with 19 bases spanning the gap. Germline CDR1 reads MNHEY; CDR2 reads SMNVEV (reference sequence). The CDR3 is made up of 18 amino acids.

V and J are TRBV29-1 and TRBJ1-1; maybe TRBD1 (6 bases). Trimming removed 3 bases from V and 0 bases from J, with 8 bases in between. Per germline, CDR1 SQVTM and CDR2 ANQGSEA. This CDR3 is built from 13 residues. DNA for the CDR3: TGCAGCGTTGATGGGGGGCTGAACACTGAAGCTTTCTTT. Its protein is CSVDGGLNTEAFF.

The V and J genes are TRBV6-5 and TRBJ2-2; TRBD2 matches at 9 bases. This CDR3 region has 16 residues. After removal of 1 base from V and 4 bases from J, the junction contained 4 bases not matched to a gene. The germline gives CDR1 MNHEY, CDR2 SVGAGI. CDR3 residues: CASSYFGGRVTGELFF. In DNA form, the CDR3 reads TGTGCCAGCAGTTACTTCGGCGGGAGGGTCACCGGGGAGCTGTTTTTT.

V is TRBV6-2 or TRBV6-3 and J is TRBJ1-1; 7 positions agree with TRBD1. J gave up 4 bases and V 0 bases, and 5 bases lay outside the gene matches. The germline gives CDR1 MNHEY, CDR2 SVGEGT. The CDR3 is 15 amino acids. The CDR3 DNA sequence: TGTGCCAGCAGTTACTCGGGGGAGGGGGCCACTGAAGCTTTCTTT. Residues: CASSYSGEGATEAFF.

This clonotype has just a few counts. The rearrangement links TRBV20-1 to TRBJ2-1; 8 bases fit TRBD2. J lost 5 bases, V lost 3 bases, and 6 bases had no gene match. The CDR3 covers 14 residues. Germline V lookup: CDR1 DFQATT, CDR2 SNEGSKA (reference sequence). In nucleotides, the CDR3 is TGCAGTGCTAGTCATGGAGCGGGAGACAATGAGCAGTTCTTC. The encoded protein is CSASHGAGDNEQFF.

Note on this clonotype: A much larger clone is a single base away; this may be a read error. This sequence joins TRBV15 and TRBJ1-2; D possibly corresponds to TRBD1 (5 bases). The germline gives CDR1 LNHNV, CDR2 YYDKDF (reference sequence). The CDR3 contains 15 residues. CDR3 DNA: TGTGCCGCCAGCAGAGATCGACAGCCTAACTATGGCTACACCTTC. It codes for CAASRDRQPNYGYTF. The complete variable domain, with remaining parts taken from reference TRBV15 and TRBJ1-2, reads DAMVIQNPRYQVTQFGKPVTLSCSQTLNHNVMYWYQQKSSQAPKLLFHYYDKDFNNEADTPDNFQSRRPNTSFCFLDIRSPGLGDTAMYLCAASRDRQPNYGYTFGSGTRLTVV.

This clonotype has ten or more counts. The rearrangement joins TRBV28 to TRBJ1-2; perhaps TRBD1 as D (5 bases). V lost 6 bases and J 14 bases, leaving 25 bases between the germline ends. The germline gives CDR1 MDHEN, CDR2 SYDVKM. CDR3 length: 14 residues. The CDR3 region is CASSPGPTYKARTF. The CDR3 DNA reads as TGTGCCAGCAGCCCGGGGCCCACATACAAGGCTAGGACCTTC.

This clonotype has ten or more counts. V is TRBV7-9 and J is TRBJ1-1, with a possible D match to TRBD1 (5 bases). V shed 5 bases and J shed 4 bases, with 17 bases lying between them. Looked up from germline, CDR1 is SEHNR and CDR2 is FQNEAQ (reference sequence). CDR3 length: 15 residues. In DNA form, the CDR3 reads TGTGCCAGCAGCGGAATAGCAGGGCCTGGCACTGAAGCTTTCTTT. It encodes CASSGIAGPGTEAFF.

The chain has TRBV9 and TRBJ2-5; maybe TRBD2 (6 bases). This CDR3 is built from 13 residues. Germline loops: CDR1 SGDLS, CDR2 YYNGEE. The V end lost 3 bases, the J end lost 5 bases, and 11 bases lay between the germline ends. The CDR3 coding sequence is TGTGCCAGCAGCGGGGACTTCAGTGAGACCCAGTACTTC. Translation: CASSGDFSETQYF.

This clonotype was seen many times. V usage is TRBV15 and J usage is TRBJ1-5; D unresolved. There are 16 residues in the CDR3. From germline, CDR1 is LNHNV and CDR2 YYDKDF (reference sequence). Trimming left V 0 bases short and J 3 bases short, with 12 bases between. CDR3 bases: TGTGCCACCAGCAGAGATCTGAGCCTGCACAATCAGCCCCAGCATTTT. Its translation: CATSRDLSLHNQPQHF.

This clonotype was picked up a small number of times. One end of the junction fails to match germline, which may point to a read error. The genes are TRBV19 and TRBJ2-7; D gene unclear. The CDR3 length is 11 residues. CDR1 LNHDA and CDR2 SQIVND come from the germline V gene (reference sequence). This CDR3 is CASRIGNEQYF. CDR3 DNA: TGTGCCAGTAGAATAGGGAACGAGCAGTACTTC.

The chain combines TRBV5-1 with TRBJ1-2; 9 bases align to TRBD1. The V segment lost 4 bases and the J segment 7 bases; nucleotides outside the gene matches: 17. Germline CDR1 and CDR2: SGHRS and YFSETQ. There are 17 residues in the CDR3. This CDR3 reads CASSTNPDKDRGSGYTF. CDR3 coding DNA: TGCGCCAGCAGCACCAACCCGGATAAAGACAGGGGGAGTGGCTACACCTTC.

The chain couples TRBV30 to TRBJ1-3, with TRBD1 as a possible D gene (6 bases). This CDR3 spans 13 amino acids. The germline gives CDR1 GTSNPN, CDR2 SVGIG (reference sequence). V lost 2 bases and J lost 8, with 13 bases in between. CDR3 nucleotides: TGTGCCTGGAGTAACGGGGGCCTTGACACCATATATTTT. It translates to CAWSNGGLDTIYF.

The J gene is TRBJ1-2, the V gene TRBV3-1; maybe TRBD1 (5 bases). Germline CDR1 is LGHDT and CDR2 is YNNKEL (reference sequence). Trimming left V 3 bases short and J 6 bases short, with 14 bases between. The CDR3 has 14 amino acids. The CDR3 region has the DNA TGTGCCAGCAGCCACCAAACAGGATTAAATGGCTACACCTTC. It is translated as CASSHQTGLNGYTF.

The sample holds many counts of this clonotype. DNA of the CDR3: TGTGCCAGCAGTCGACAGGGGGCACGTAGGACTGAAGCTTTCTTT. This translates into CASSRQGARRTEAFF. The chain uses TRBV28 and TRBJ1-1; 10 bases are shared with TRBD1. The CDR3 is 15 residues long. After removal of 5 bases from V and 5 bases from J, the junction contained 8 bases not matched to a gene. Germline CDR1 and CDR2: MDHEN and SYDVKM.

Details on this clonotype: A much larger clone differs by one base, so this may be a read error. The rearrangement joins TRBV11-2 to TRBJ1-1; the D is unclear. Trimming pared 3 bases from V and 0 bases from J, leaving 11 bases between. From germline, CDR1 is SGHAT and CDR2 FQNNGV. The length of the CDR3 is 15 residues. The CDR3: CASSFTVNLNTEAFF. CDR3 DNA: TGTGCCAGCAGCTTTACAGTCAACTTGAACACTGAAGCTTTCTTT.

This clonotype was picked up many times. J is TRBJ1-2 and V is TRBV3-1; D not certain. Germline V gene sequence: CDR1 LGHDT, CDR2 YNNKEL (reference sequence). This CDR3 contains 13 residues. V was clipped by 1 base and J by 2 bases, with 5 bases between them. This CDR3 is CASSQGANYGYTF. The CDR3 DNA sequence: TGTGCCAGCAGCCAAGGGGCCAACTATGGCTACACCTTC.

This clonotype occurred many times. In DNA, the CDR3 is TGTGCCAGCAGTTTAACAGGGGAAGAGACCCAGTACTTC. Translated: CASSLTGEETQYF. The chain links TRBV6-5 to TRBJ2-5; 7 bases map to TRBD1. The J segment lost 3 bases and the V segment lost 4 bases, leaving 2 bases of the junction unmatched. The V gene's germline CDR1 is MNHEY and CDR2 SVGAGI. The CDR3 extends over 13 amino acids.

The chain uses TRBV5-1 and TRBJ2-7, with 8 positions matching TRBD1. From germline, CDR1 is SGHRS and CDR2 YFSETQ. V gave up 8 bases and J gave up 1 base; unmatched junction bases: 11. CDR3 length: 15 amino acids. CDR3 amino acids: CARKTGVRWSYEQYF. Written as DNA, the CDR3 is TGCGCCAGGAAGACAGGGGTTCGTTGGTCCTACGAGCAGTACTTC.

The V and J genes are TRBV2 and TRBJ2-2, with 9 bases identical to TRBD1. Per the germline V gene, CDR1 is SNHLY and CDR2 is FYNNEI. The CDR3 is 15 residues long. V lost 3 bases and J lost 1; bases outside the gene matches: 0. In DNA form, the CDR3 reads TGTGCCAGCAGTGAGACAGGGGGGAACACCGGGGAGCTGTTTTTT. Translated, it gives CASSETGGNTGELFF.

This sequence joins TRBV6-1 and TRBJ2-7; possibly TRBD1 or TRBD2 for D (6 bases each). Germline V lookup: CDR1 MNHNS, CDR2 SASEGT. The CDR3 is 16 amino acids. The germline V and J ends were trimmed by 2 bases and 4 bases, with 18 bases remaining between them. The DNA for the CDR3 is TGTGCCAGCAGTGAATTTTGGGGCGGGACACGATACGAGCAGTACTTC. Translating it yields CASSEFWGGTRYEQYF.

A few counts support this clonotype. The V and J genes are TRBV24-1 and TRBJ2-7; D is ambiguous. The CDR3 runs to 12 residues. Germline CDR1 KGHDR, CDR2 SFDVKD. The V end lost 4 bases, the J end lost 2 bases, and 5 bases lay between the germline ends. The CDR3 reads CATSDPTYEQYF. The CDR3 bases are TGTGCCACCAGTGACCCGACCTACGAGCAGTACTTC.